This TCR beta chain was recovered during a study of CD8+ T cells in alopecia areata. Study details: The drug, oral tofacitinib, was given to treated patients at 5 to 10 mg twice daily. Study results and limitations: Resident alphabeta T cells of normal skin are also sequenced in scalp samples. Expanded CD8+ clones among the top 100, as well as scalp clonality, were significantly decreased by tofacitinib.

For this clone: Its matching antigen is unknown.

Treatment meaning: oral pan-JAK inhibitor, 5-10 mg twice daily. TCR sequencing used cDNA made by reverse transcription of extracted RNA. Profiling relied on immunoSEQ multiplex PCR, and the TCRdb table lists in-frame clones only, not all of them. The data show over 85,000 clones, just over 70% seen once. The CDR3 runs 15 residues. Between the trimmed V and J ends, which lost 3 bases and 4 bases, there was a span of 16 bases. From germline, CDR1 is SGHTA and CDR2 FQGNSA. Source: CD8+ T cells sorted from blood, taken at approximately week 44, from a patient treated with tofacitinib. The origin of this receptor is a human donor with alopecia areata. The chain combines TRBV7-2 with TRBJ2-7; D possibly corresponds to TRBD2 (7 bases). CDR3 DNA: TGTGCCAGCAGCTTGGGCGGGGGCGGTGTTTACGAGCAGTACTTC. It codes for CASSLGGGGVYEQYF. Based on the CDR3 plus reference TRBV7-2 and TRBJ2-7, the full variable domain is GAGVSQSPSNKVTEKGKDVELRCDPISGHTALYWYRQSLGQGLEFLIYFQGNSAPDKSGLPSDRFSAERTGGSVSTLTIQRTQQEDSAVYLCASSLGGGGVYEQYFGPGTRLTVT.